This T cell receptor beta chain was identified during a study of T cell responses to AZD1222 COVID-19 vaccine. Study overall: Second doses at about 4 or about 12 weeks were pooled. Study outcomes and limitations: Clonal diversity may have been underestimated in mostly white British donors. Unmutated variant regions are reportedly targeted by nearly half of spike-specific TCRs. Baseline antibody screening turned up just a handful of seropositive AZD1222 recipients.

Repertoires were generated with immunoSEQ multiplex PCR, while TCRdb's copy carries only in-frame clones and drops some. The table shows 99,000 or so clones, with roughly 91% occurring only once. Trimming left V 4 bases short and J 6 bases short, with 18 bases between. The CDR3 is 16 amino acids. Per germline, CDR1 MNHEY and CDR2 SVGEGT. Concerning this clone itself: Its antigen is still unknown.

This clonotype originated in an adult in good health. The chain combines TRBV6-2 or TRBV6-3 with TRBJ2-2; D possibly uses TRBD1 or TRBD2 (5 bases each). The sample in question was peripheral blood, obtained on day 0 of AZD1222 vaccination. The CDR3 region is CASSSPTVGASGELFF. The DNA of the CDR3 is TGTGCCAGCAGTTCTCCCACTGTCGGGGCGTCCGGGGAGCTGTTTTTT.